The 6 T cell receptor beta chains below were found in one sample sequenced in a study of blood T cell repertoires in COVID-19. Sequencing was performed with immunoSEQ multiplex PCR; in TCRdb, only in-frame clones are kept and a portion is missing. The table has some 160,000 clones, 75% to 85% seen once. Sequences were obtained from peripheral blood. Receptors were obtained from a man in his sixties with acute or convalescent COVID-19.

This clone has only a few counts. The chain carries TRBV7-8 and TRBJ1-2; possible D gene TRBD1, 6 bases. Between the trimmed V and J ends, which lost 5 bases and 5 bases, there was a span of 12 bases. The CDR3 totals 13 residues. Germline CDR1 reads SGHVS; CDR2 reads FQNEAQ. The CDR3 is CASSLTGKYGYTF. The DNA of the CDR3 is TGTGCCAGCAGCCTTACAGGGAAATATGGCTACACCTTC.

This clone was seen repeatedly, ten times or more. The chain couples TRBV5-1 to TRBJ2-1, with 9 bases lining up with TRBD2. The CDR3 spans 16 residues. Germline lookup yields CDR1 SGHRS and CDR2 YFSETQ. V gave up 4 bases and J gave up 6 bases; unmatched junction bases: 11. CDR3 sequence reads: CASSPPGLAGINEQFF. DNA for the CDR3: TGCGCCAGCAGCCCCCCAGGTCTAGCGGGAATCAATGAGCAGTTCTTC.

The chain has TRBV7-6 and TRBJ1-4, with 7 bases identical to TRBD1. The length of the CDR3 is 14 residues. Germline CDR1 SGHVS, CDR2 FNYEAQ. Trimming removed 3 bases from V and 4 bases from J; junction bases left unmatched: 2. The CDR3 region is CASSLTGHNEKLFF. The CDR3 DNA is TGTGCCAGCAGCTTGACAGGGCATAATGAAAAACTGTTTTTT.

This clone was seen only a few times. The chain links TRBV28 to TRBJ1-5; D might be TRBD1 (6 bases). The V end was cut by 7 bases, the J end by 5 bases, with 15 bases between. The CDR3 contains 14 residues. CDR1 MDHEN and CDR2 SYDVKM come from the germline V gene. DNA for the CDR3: TGTGCCAGCAAATCAGGGGAGTCGTATCAGCCCCAGCATTTT. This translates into CASKSGESYQPQHF.

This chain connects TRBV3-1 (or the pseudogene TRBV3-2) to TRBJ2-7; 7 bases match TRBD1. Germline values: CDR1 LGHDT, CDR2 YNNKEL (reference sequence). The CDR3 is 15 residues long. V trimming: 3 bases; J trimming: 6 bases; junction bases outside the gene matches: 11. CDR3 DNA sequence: TGTGCCAGCAGCCACCCCGGGACAGCCCCATCCGAGCAGTACTTC. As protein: CASSHPGTAPSEQYF.

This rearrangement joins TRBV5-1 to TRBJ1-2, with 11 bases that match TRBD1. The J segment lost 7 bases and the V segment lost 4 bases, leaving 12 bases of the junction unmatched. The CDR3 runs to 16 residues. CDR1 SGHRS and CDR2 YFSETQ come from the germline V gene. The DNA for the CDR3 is TGCGCCAGCAGCGACGAGAGGACAGGGGGCGCGGGTGGCTACACCTTC. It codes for CASSDERTGGAGGYTF.